This is a list of T cell receptor beta chains from one sample in a study of cytomegalovirus exposure and HLA in healthy donors. The assay was immunoSEQ multiplex PCR, and TCRdb's table has in-frame clones only and misses some. This sample carries tens of thousands of clones, about 81% of them seen once, and the ten largest clones take roughly 2%. Specimen: PBMCs. The origin of the receptors is a man between 18 and 29 years old in good health and CMV-seronegative. Each CDR3 is given with its conserved first and last residue. A D gene is named only where the DNA matches it firmly. Only part of the rows carry a size: once, few, many, or a class if the clone is expanded.

>TRBJ2-3|NA|TRBV7-2|TRBD2
CASSLDTGTSGRADTQYF
TGTGCCAGCAGCTTAGATACCGGGACTAGCGGGAGGGCCGATACGCAGTATTTT
>TRBJ2-7|NA|TRBV5-1|TRBD1
CASSPTGLFPYEQYF
TGCGCCAGCAGCCCGACAGGGTTGTTCCCCTACGAGCAGTACTTC
>TRBJ1-2|NA|TRBV7-9|TRBD1
CASSRGQNYGYTF
TGTGCCAGCAGCCGGGGACAGAACTATGGCTACACCTTC
>TRBJ1-2|few|TRBV29-1|NA
CSVEESLTNYGYTF
TGCAGCGTTGAGGAGAGCCTAACTAACTATGGCTACACCTTC
>TRBJ2-1|NA|TRBV5-1|NA
CASSPRGGASHNEQFF
TGCGCCAGCAGCCCGCGGGGTGGAGCTTCCCACAATGAGCAGTTCTTC
>TRBJ1-5|NA|TRBV5-1|TRBD1
CASSFGTGGNQPQHF
TGCGCCAGCAGCTTCGGGACAGGGGGCAATCAGCCCCAGCATTTT
>TRBJ1-2|NA|TRBV6-5|NA
CASSPRGWYGYTF
TGTGCCAGCAGCCCCAGGGGTTGGTATGGCTACACCTTC
>TRBJ1-2|NA|TRBV7-9|NA
CASTNSREAGYTF
TGTGCCAGCACCAACTCTAGGGAGGCTGGCTACACCTTC
>TRBJ2-7|NA|TRBV6-5|NA
CASSPREKDYEQYF
TGTGCCAGCAGTCCACGGGAGAAAGACTACGAGCAGTACTTC
>TRBJ1-5|NA|TRBV2|NA
CASSEVGPWDQPQHF
TGTGCCAGCAGTGAAGTTGGGCCTTGGGATCAGCCCCAGCATTTT
>TRBJ1-2|NA|TRBV6-1|TRBD1
CASSGYGQGTNYGYTF
TGTGCCAGCAGTGGGTATGGACAGGGTACTAACTATGGCTACACCTTC
>TRBJ2-3|NA|TRBV27|NA
CASSPPAASTDTQYF
TGTGCCAGCAGTCCCCCAGCGGCTAGCACAGATACGCAGTATTTT
>TRBJ1-5|NA|TRBV2|TRBD1
CASSEHRGLREANQPQHF
TGTGCCAGCAGTGAACACAGGGGGCTCAGGGAAGCAAATCAGCCCCAGCATTTT
>TRBJ2-7|NA|TRBV19|NA
CASSIRGAGEQYF
TGTGCCAGTAGTATCCGGGGGGCGGGCGAGCAGTACTTC
>TRBJ2-7|NA|TRBV5-1|TRBD1
CASTWGGQGASEQYF
TGCGCCAGCACCTGGGGGGGACAGGGGGCCTCCGAGCAGTACTTC
>TRBJ1-5|NA|TRBV7-2|NA
CASSLGGYSNQPQHF
TGTGCCAGCAGCTTAGGAGGGTATAGCAATCAGCCCCAGCATTTT
>TRBJ2-7|NA|TRBV1|NA
CTSSRSRLSSYEQYF
TGCACCAGCAGCCGGAGTCGACTAAGCTCCTACGAGCAGTACTTC
>TRBJ1-5|NA|TRBV10-2|TRBD1
CASSESDRVQPQHF
TGCGCCAGCAGTGAGTCCGACAGGGTTCAGCCCCAGCATTTT
>TRBJ1-2|NA|TRBV7-9|TRBD1
CASRRDTGGDGYTF
TGTGCCAGCCGAAGGGACACAGGGGGAGATGGCTACACCTTC
>TRBJ2-7|few|TRBV30|NA
CAWTGSDFEQYF
TGTGCCTGGACCGGGAGTGATTTCGAGCAGTACTTC
>TRBJ1-5|NA|TRBV30|NA
CAWTQDNSNQPQHF
TGTGCCTGGACGCAGGATAATAGCAATCAGCCCCAGCATTTT
>TRBJ2-1|NA|TRBV21-1|NA
CASTIAKTSGPYNEQFF
TGTGCCAGCACCATTGCTAAGACTAGCGGGCCATACAATGAGCAGTTCTTC
>TRBJ2-1|NA|TRBV9|TRBD2
CASSVATGLVLNEQFF
TGTGCCAGCAGCGTAGCTACAGGACTAGTTCTGAATGAGCAGTTCTTC
>TRBJ1-2|NA|TRBV2|NA
CASRKSGVGPYGYTF
TGTGCCAGCAGGAAAAGCGGGGTTGGCCCCTATGGCTACACCTTC
>TRBJ1-2|NA|TRBV30|NA
CAWSVRGISVDGYTF
TGTGCCTGGAGTGTACGGGGGATCAGCGTGGACGGCTACACCTTC
>TRBJ2-2|NA|TRBV7-9|TRBD2
CASSLDGSGASGELFF
TGTGCCAGCAGCTTAGATGGTAGCGGGGCGTCCGGGGAGCTGTTTTTT
>TRBJ1-5|NA|TRBV28|NA
CASSSTQYSNQPQHF
TGTGCCAGCAGTTCAACGCAGTATAGCAATCAGCCCCAGCATTTT
>TRBJ2-3|NA|TRBV5-1|NA
CASTRGFTSTDTQYF
TGCGCCAGCACAAGGGGTTTTACTAGCACAGATACGCAGTATTTT
>TRBJ2-7|NA|TRBV27|NA
CASSLSADYEQYF
TGTGCCAGCAGTTTATCCGCAGACTACGAGCAGTACTTC
>TRBJ2-5|NA|TRBV5-1|TRBD1
CASSTGTGSSIQETQYF
TGCGCCAGCAGCACCGGGACAGGGAGCTCAATTCAAGAGACCCAGTACTTC
>TRBJ1-1|NA|TRBV10-3|TRBD1
CAISERQGSANTEAFF
TGTGCCATCAGTGAGCGACAGGGTAGCGCGAACACTGAAGCTTTCTTT
>TRBJ1-2|NA|TRBV6-1|NA
CASSGAPGEYGYTF
TGTGCCAGCAGTGGGGCCCCAGGGGAGTATGGCTACACCTTC
>TRBJ2-7|few|TRBV19|NA
CASGRGAGNEQYF
TGTGCCAGTGGGAGGGGGGCCGGAAACGAGCAGTACTTC
>TRBJ1-2|NA|TRBV5-8|NA
CASSPGHYGYTF
TGTGCCAGCAGCCCTGGACATTATGGCTACACCTTC
>TRBJ2-5|NA|TRBV25-1|NA
CASSATARVGETQYF
TGTGCCAGCAGTGCCACCGCCAGGGTTGGAGAGACCCAGTACTTC
>TRBJ1-3|NA|TRBV28|NA
CASSLMGQLFSGNTIYF
TGTGCCAGCAGTTTAATGGGGCAGCTCTTCTCTGGAAACACCATATATTTT
>TRBJ1-2|NA|TRBV5-1|NA
CASSSSGRPDGYTF
TGCGCCAGCAGCTCTAGTGGTAGGCCTGATGGCTACACCTTC
>TRBJ1-2|NA|TRBV29-1|NA
CSVPTEARRYGYTF
TGCAGCGTTCCGACAGAAGCTAGGCGGTATGGCTACACCTTC
>TRBJ1-2|NA|TRBV29-1|NA
CSVESTENYGYTF
TGCAGCGTTGAATCGACAGAAAACTATGGCTACACCTTC
>TRBJ2-3|NA|TRBV28|TRBD2
CASSLTRVLAGVVMYTQYF
TGTGCCAGCAGTTTAACGAGGGTACTAGCGGGAGTGGTTATGTATACGCAGTATTTT
>TRBJ1-5|NA|TRBV25-1|TRBD1
CASSEMSTGGDQPQHF
TGTGCCAGCAGTGAAATGTCGACAGGGGGCGACCAGCCCCAGCATTTT
>TRBJ2-1|NA|TRBV6-6|TRBD1
CASNPDRGLSYNEQFF
TGTGCCAGCAACCCCGACAGGGGTCTATCCTACAATGAGCAGTTCTTC
>TRBJ2-1|NA|TRBV7-9|TRBD2
CASSRQGLADNEQFF
TGTGCCAGCAGCCGCCAGGGACTAGCGGACAATGAGCAGTTCTTC
>TRBJ1-1|NA|TRBV10-2|NA
CASSEGGASTEAFF
TGCGCTAGCAGTGAAGGGGGGGCGAGCACTGAAGCTTTCTTT
>TRBJ1-6|NA|TRBV6-6|NA
CASSLQGEDSPLHF
TGTGCCAGCAGTCTACAGGGTGAGGATTCACCCCTCCACTTT
>TRBJ2-7|NA|TRBV28|TRBD1
CASSPGQGDFSGEQYF
TGTGCCAGCAGTCCCGGACAGGGGGACTTCTCGGGTGAGCAGTACTTC
>TRBJ2-1|NA|TRBV6-1|NA
CASREGRGRLEQFF
TGTGCCAGCAGAGAGGGCCGGGGGAGGCTTGAGCAGTTCTTC
>TRBJ2-7|NA|TRBV9|TRBD1
CASSVARVTGAYEQYF
TGTGCCAGCAGCGTAGCTCGTGTGACAGGGGCCTACGAGCAGTACTTC
>TRBJ2-5|NA|TRBV19|TRBD2
CASSTLAGGLQETQYF
TGTGCCAGTAGTACATTAGCGGGAGGGCTCCAAGAGACCCAGTACTTC
>TRBJ2-1|NA|TRBV5-4|TRBD2
CASSSTLAAYNEQFF
TGTGCCAGCAGCTCGACTCTAGCGGCCTACAATGAGCAGTTCTTC
>TRBJ2-7|NA|TRBV7-8|NA
CASSLARAYEQYF
TGTGCCAGCAGCTTAGCGAGGGCCTACGAGCAGTACTTC
>TRBJ1-4|once|TRBV7-8|TRBD1
CASSRQGNEKLFF
TGTGCCAGCAGCCGACAGGGGAATGAAAAACTGTTTTTT
>TRBJ2-7|few|TRBV14|TRBD2
CASSDSSGGGFLPSYEQYF
TGTGCCAGCAGCGACTCTTCCGGGGGGGGCTTTCTTCCCTCCTACGAGCAGTACTTC
>TRBJ2-1|NA|TRBV30|TRBD2
CAWSVAGFNEQFF
TGTGCCTGGAGTGTAGCGGGGTTTAATGAGCAGTTCTTC
>TRBJ1-6|NA|TRBV5-5|NA
CASSQNSPLHF
TGTGCCAGCAGCCAAAATTCACCCCTCCACTTT